One sample yielded the 32 T cell receptor beta chains listed below, sequenced in a study of blood T cell repertoires in COVID-19. The table came from immunoSEQ multiplex PCR; TCRdb's copy has only in-frame clones and leaves some out. The data show 350,000 or so clones, with roughly 87% seen just once and more than 0.8% held by the top ten. Sequencing input: PBMCs or T cells enriched from blood (not recorded which). All receptors come from a woman aged 30 to 39 who had recovered from COVID-19.

The V gene is TRBV19, the J gene TRBJ2-3; tentatively, D is TRBD2 (5 bases). Trimming pared 10 bases from V and 2 bases from J, leaving 16 bases between. The CDR3 runs to 14 residues. CDR1 and CDR2 (germline): LNHDA, SQIVND (reference sequence). The CDR3 protein is CAISRGGPTDTQYF. CDR3 DNA: TGTGCCATCTCACGTGGCGGGCCCACAGATACGCAGTATTTT.

The J gene is TRBJ1-2, the V gene TRBV10-3, with 8 bases fitting TRBD1. CDR1 and CDR2 (germline): ENHRY, SYGVKD. J lost 6 bases, V lost 0 bases, and 3 bases had no gene match. The CDR3 loop spans 14 amino acids. CDR3 nucleotides: TGTGCCATCAGTGAGTCTCAGGGGGCAAATGGCTACACCTTC. Translation: CAISESQGANGYTF.

The rearrangement joins TRBV5-8 to TRBJ1-4; TRBD1 matches 10 bases. In germline, CDR1 is SGHTS, CDR2 YDEGEE. This CDR3 comprises 15 residues. V gave up 4 bases and J gave up 3 bases; unmatched junction bases: 3. The CDR3 coding sequence is TGTGCCAGCAGCCCCGGACAGGGGGCTAATGAAAAACTGTTTTTT. Translating gives CASSPGQGANEKLFF.

This clone came up a few times. This chain uses TRBV19 with TRBJ1-2; TRBD1 is a possible D gene (6 bases). Trimming took 0 bases from V and 8 from J, leaving 10 bases between them. CDR1 is LNHDA and CDR2 is SQIVND in the germline V gene (reference sequence). The CDR3 is made up of 13 amino acids. CDR3 nucleotides: TGTGCCAGTAGTATAGAAGGACAGCGGGGCTACACCTTC. Encoded protein: CASSIEGQRGYTF.

In nucleotides, the CDR3 is TGTGCCAGCAGTTTATCCGGGACAGGGGGCAATGAGCAGTTCTTC. Translated, it gives CASSLSGTGGNEQFF. This sequence joins TRBV28 and TRBJ2-1; 11 positions match TRBD1. Germline CDR1 and CDR2: MDHEN and SYDVKM. J lost 6 bases, V lost 1 base, and 2 bases had no gene match. The CDR3 is 15 amino acids.

This clone was seen more than once but under ten times. This chain links TRBV5-1 with TRBJ2-7; TRBD1 matches 7 bases. The CDR3 is 12 residues long. Germline V gives CDR1 SGHRS, CDR2 YFSETQ. Trimming took 1 base from V and 6 from J; bases not matched to a gene: 1. CDR3 loop: CASSLRGLEQYF. DNA of the CDR3: TGCGCCAGCAGCTTGAGGGGGCTCGAGCAGTACTTC.

The V gene is TRBV24-1, the J gene TRBJ2-3; unclear D gene. V lost 4 bases and J 11 bases, leaving 15 bases between the germline ends. This CDR3 has 13 residues. The germline gives CDR1 KGHDR, CDR2 SFDVKD. The CDR3 reads CATSDTPPSVQYF. In nucleotides, the CDR3 is TGTGCCACCAGTGACACACCACCCAGTGTGCAGTATTTT.

This clone has only one observation. The chain recombines TRBV19 with TRBJ1-1; D remains unclear. The CDR3 is 14 residues long. Germline V gene lookup returns CDR1 LNHDA and CDR2 SQIVND (reference sequence). Trimming cost V 5 bases and J 8 bases, with 18 bases left between them. CDR3 sequence: CASSVARHTGEAFF. CDR3 sequence (DNA): TGTGCCAGTAGTGTGGCACGCCACACGGGGGAAGCTTTCTTT. Looking up the rest from reference TRBV19 and TRBJ1-1 gives the full variable domain: DGGITQSPKYLFRKEGQNVTLSCEQNLNHDAMYWYRQDPGQGLRLIYYSQIVNDFQKGDIAEGYSVSREKKESFPLTVTSAQKNPTAFYLCASSVARHTGEAFFGQGTRLTVV.

This chain joins TRBV7-2 and TRBJ1-2; tentative D call: TRBD1 (6 bases). Trimming cost V 1 base and J 8 bases, with 11 bases left between them. The CDR3 runs to 13 residues. Germline CDR1 and CDR2: SGHTA and FQGNSA. The DNA of the CDR3 is TGTGCCAGCAGCTTAGATAAGGGGGACGGCTACACCTTC. Translation gives CASSLDKGDGYTF.

The chain recombines TRBV9 with TRBJ1-1; the match to TRBD1 covers 9 bases. Per the germline V gene, CDR1 is SGDLS and CDR2 is YYNGEE. This CDR3 region has 19 residues. J lost 4 bases, V lost 1 base, and 17 bases had no gene match. The CDR3 nucleotides are TGTGCCAGCAGCGTAAGCCCTCGGGGACAGGGAAAGGTGGGCACTGAAGCTTTCTTT. It yields the protein CASSVSPRGQGKVGTEAFF.

This chain joins TRBV30 and TRBJ2-1; D is perhaps TRBD2 (6 bases). CDR1 is GTSNPN and CDR2 is SVGIG in the germline V gene (reference sequence). V lost 4 bases and J lost 3, with 10 bases in between. CDR3 length: 13 amino acids. CDR3 DNA sequence: TGTGCCTGGACGGGGCGGGGCTACAATGAGCAGTTCTTC. Amino acid sequence: CAWTGRGYNEQFF. Full variable domain (remainder filled in from reference TRBV30 and TRBJ2-1): SQTIHQWPATLVQPVGSPLSLECTVEGTSNPNLYWYRQAAGRGLQLLFYSVGIGQISSEVPQNLSASRPQDRQFILSSKKLLLSDSGFYLCAWTGRGYNEQFFGPGTRLTVL.

V is TRBV7-8 and J is TRBJ2-7; TRBD2 matches at 10 bases. The V gene end was trimmed by 1 base and the J gene end by 6 bases; junction bases not matched to a gene: 6. Germline values: CDR1 SGHVS, CDR2 FQNEAQ. This CDR3 is built from 15 residues. This CDR3 reads CASSLGASGGSEQYF. CDR3 coding DNA: TGTGCCAGCAGCTTAGGGGCTAGCGGGGGTAGCGAGCAGTACTTC.

The rearrangement joins TRBV5-1 to TRBJ1-1, with 7 bases aligning to TRBD1. This CDR3 spans 15 amino acids. The J segment lost 0 bases and the V segment lost 4 bases, leaving 6 bases of the junction unmatched. The germline V gene encodes CDR1 SGHRS and CDR2 YFSETQ. In DNA, the CDR3 is TGCGCCAGCAGCACCTACAGGGGAATGAACACTGAAGCTTTCTTT. It is translated as CASSTYRGMNTEAFF.

This chain links TRBV19 with TRBJ2-7; TRBD2 matches at 7 bases. V lost 4 bases and J lost 3; bases outside the gene matches: 3. This CDR3 comprises 13 residues. Germline V lookup: CDR1 LNHDA, CDR2 SQIVND (reference sequence). The CDR3 here is CASSTRGDYEQYF. CDR3 sequence (DNA): TGTGCCAGTAGTACCCGGGGGGACTACGAGCAGTACTTC. The full variable domain, completed using reference TRBV19 and TRBJ2-7, is DGGITQSPKYLFRKEGQNVTLSCEQNLNHDAMYWYRQDPGQGLRLIYYSQIVNDFQKGDIAEGYSVSREKKESFPLTVTSAQKNPTAFYLCASSTRGDYEQYFGPGTRLTVT.

The chain has TRBV3-1 (or the pseudogene TRBV3-2) and TRBJ1-3; no firm D call. V gave up 1 base and J gave up 0 bases, with 10 bases separating them. This CDR3 contains 16 residues. Germline lookup yields CDR1 LGHDT and CDR2 YNNKEL (reference sequence). CDR3 loop: CASSQAIRSSGNTIYF. CDR3 nucleotides: TGTGCCAGCAGCCAAGCTATCAGGTCCTCTGGAAACACCATATATTTT.

This chain joins TRBV5-1 and TRBJ2-7, with a possible D match to TRBD1 (6 bases). The germline V gene encodes CDR1 SGHRS and CDR2 YFSETQ. V was clipped by 5 bases and J by 3 bases, with 12 bases between them. This CDR3 is built from 13 residues. CDR3 residues: CASRPGAGYEQYF. The CDR3 DNA sequence: TGCGCCAGCAGACCAGGGGCAGGCTACGAGCAGTACTTC.

The chain combines TRBV28 with TRBJ1-4; 7 nucleotides agree with TRBD1. The V segment lost 5 bases and the J segment 4 bases; nucleotides outside the gene matches: 4. The CDR3 is 14 residues long. Germline loops: CDR1 MDHEN, CDR2 SYDVKM. The CDR3 DNA reads TGTGCCAGCAGTAAGGACAGGCTTAATGAAAAACTGTTTTTT. Its translation is CASSKDRLNEKLFF. The variable domain in full, completed from reference TRBV28 and TRBJ1-4, reads DVKVTQSSRYLVKRTGEKVFLECVQDMDHENMFWYRQDPGLGLRLIYFSYDVKMKEKGDIPEGYSVSREKKERFSLILESASTNQTSMYLCASSKDRLNEKLFFGSGTQLSVL.

This clone was picked up one time. The chain employs TRBV13 and TRBJ1-5; D is ambiguous. The germline CDR1 and CDR2 sequences are PRHDT and FYEKMQ (reference sequence). Trimming stripped 6 bases from V and 4 bases from J, with 13 bases between. CDR3 length equals 14 residues. CDR3 DNA: TGTGCCAGCAGTTACGGGTCGGATAATCAGCCCCAGCATTTT. It encodes CASSYGSDNQPQHF.

The rearrangement joins TRBV14 to TRBJ1-2; 9 positions match TRBD1. With 5 bases clipped from V and 5 bases from J, the junction kept 6 bases outside the gene matches. Germline V gene sequence: CDR1 SGHDN, CDR2 FVKESK. This CDR3 is built from 14 residues. The CDR3 bases are TGTGCCAGCAGCGGGACAGGGCGGTATTATGGCTACACCTTC. Residues: CASSGTGRYYGYTF.

This clone was picked up a small number of times. V and J are TRBV7-9 and TRBJ2-7; D possibly corresponds to TRBD1 (5 bases). This CDR3 contains 14 residues. Trimming removed 3 bases at V and 3 bases at J, with 12 bases between. Per germline, CDR1 SEHNR and CDR2 FQNEAQ (reference sequence). In DNA, the CDR3 is TGTGCCAGCAGCTTGTGGCCGGACAACTACGAGCAGTACTTC. Translation: CASSLWPDNYEQYF.

The gene calls are TRBV7-2 and TRBJ1-6, with 8 nucleotides matching TRBD1. Per the germline V gene, CDR1 is SGHTA and CDR2 is FQGNSA. The V and J ends lost 4 bases and 2 bases, in that order; junction bases with no gene match: 4. This CDR3 contains 16 residues. CDR3 nucleotides: TGTGCCAGCAGCTACATGGACAGGGCCTATAATTCACCCCTCCACTTT. As protein: CASSYMDRAYNSPLHF.

The chain uses TRBV19 and TRBJ2-7, with TRBD2 matching 10 bases. Unmatched junction bases numbered 1, after V lost 4 bases and J lost 1 base. CDR1 and CDR2 from the germline V gene are LNHDA and SQIVND (reference sequence). The CDR3 covers 14 residues. The CDR3 is CASSRTSGSYEQYF. DNA for the CDR3: TGTGCCAGTAGTAGGACTAGCGGATCCTACGAGCAGTACTTC.

The rearrangement joins TRBV28 to TRBJ1-6; D perhaps matches TRBD1 (5 bases). Trimming pared 6 bases from V and 8 bases from J, leaving 20 bases between. This CDR3 region has 16 residues. Germline lookup yields CDR1 MDHEN and CDR2 SYDVKM. In DNA, the CDR3 is TGTGCCAGCAGCCCCCTGGACATGAGGAGTTATTCACCCCTCCACTTT. This translates into CASSPLDMRSYSPLHF.

The CDR3 loop reads CASSQDIGQNTEAFF. In DNA, the CDR3 is TGTGCCAGCAGCCAAGATATAGGACAGAACACTGAAGCTTTCTTT. The chain has TRBV14 and TRBJ1-1; perhaps TRBD1 as D (5 bases). V shed 0 bases and J shed 1 base, with 9 bases lying between them. The CDR3 consists of 15 residues. The germline V gene encodes CDR1 SGHDN and CDR2 FVKESK.

The CDR3 region has the DNA TGTGCCAGCAGCTTGGTCGGGGTAGGGTATGGCTACACCTTC. It translates to CASSLVGVGYGYTF. The J gene is TRBJ1-2, the V gene TRBV5-8; D unresolved. The germline CDR1 and CDR2 sequences are SGHTS and YDEGEE. This CDR3 region has 14 residues. Trimming stripped 0 bases from V and 5 bases from J, with 11 bases between. Drawing the rest from reference TRBV5-8 and TRBJ1-2, the complete variable domain is EAGVTQSPTHLIKTRGQQATLRCSPISGHTSVYWYQQALGLGLQFLLWYDEGEERNRGNFPPRFSGRQFPNYSSELNVNALELEDSALYLCASSLVGVGYGYTFGSGTRLTVV.

This clone was seen a handful of times. The same CDR3 is also encoded by other DNA sequences in this sample. CDR3 DNA: TGCGCCAGCAGCCCGGGACAGGGGGCCTACGAGCAGTACTTC. Amino acid sequence: CASSPGQGAYEQYF. The chain couples TRBV5-1 to TRBJ2-7; 11 bases align to TRBD1. This CDR3 has 14 residues. The junction had 2 bases not matched to a gene; V was cut back by 4 bases and J by 2 bases. Germline loops: CDR1 SGHRS, CDR2 YFSETQ.

The V gene is TRBV6-2 or TRBV6-3, the J gene TRBJ2-7; maybe TRBD2 (7 bases). This CDR3 region has 15 residues. Trimming took 5 bases from V and 2 from J, leaving 16 bases between them. In germline, CDR1 is MNHEY, CDR2 SVGEGT. CDR3 nucleotides: TGTGCCAGCAGTACGTCTAGGGGGGGGGCCTACGAGCAGTACTTC. The encoded protein is CASSTSRGGAYEQYF.

V usage is TRBV7-2 and J usage is TRBJ2-5, with 7 bases that match TRBD1. The junction had 3 bases not matched to a gene; V was cut back by 1 base and J by 1 base. The length of the CDR3 is 15 residues. Germline V gene sequence: CDR1 SGHTA, CDR2 FQGNSA. The CDR3 reads CASSLEGQVQETQYF. The CDR3 DNA reads TGTGCCAGCAGCTTAGAAGGACAGGTCCAAGAGACCCAGTACTTC.

This clone was observed a handful of times. The gene calls are TRBV7-6 and TRBJ2-2; D might be TRBD2 (6 bases). This CDR3 region has 16 residues. The V end lost 1 base, the J end lost 4 bases, and 13 bases lay between the germline ends. Germline values: CDR1 SGHVS, CDR2 FNYEAQ. The CDR3 sequence is CASSLGSSVGTGELFF. CDR3 nucleotide sequence: TGTGCCAGCAGCTTAGGCTCTAGCGTCGGCACCGGGGAGCTGTTTTTT.

This clone was detected only once. The V call is TRBV7-2, the J call TRBJ1-4; D remains unclear. CDR3 length equals 14 residues. Germline CDR1 SGHTA, CDR2 FQGNSA. V dropped 2 bases and J dropped 2 bases, with 6 bases sitting between them. The CDR3 region is CASSLSSTNEKLFF. The DNA for the CDR3 is TGTGCCAGCAGCTTAAGCTCGACTAATGAAAAACTGTTTTTT.

In the case of this clone: An end of the junction does not agree with germline; a read error may underlie this. J is TRBJ1-5 and V is TRBV27, with 8 positions matching TRBD1. Germline loops: CDR1 MNHEY, CDR2 SMNVEV (reference sequence). The CDR3 has 15 residues. CDR3 protein: CASSLSPGGKQPQHF. As DNA, the CDR3 is TGTGCCAGCAGTTTATCTCCAGGGGGCAAGCAGCCCCAGCATTTT.

The V gene is TRBV6-4, the J gene TRBJ2-3; 9 bases map to TRBD2. The CDR3 contains 16 residues. Germline CDR1 is MRHNA and CDR2 is SNTAGT. V lost 0 bases and J lost 4; bases outside the gene matches: 5. CDR3 sequence reads: CASSDSAGGTPDTQYF. The CDR3 bases are TGTGCCAGCAGTGACTCTGCGGGGGGGACGCCAGATACGCAGTATTTT.